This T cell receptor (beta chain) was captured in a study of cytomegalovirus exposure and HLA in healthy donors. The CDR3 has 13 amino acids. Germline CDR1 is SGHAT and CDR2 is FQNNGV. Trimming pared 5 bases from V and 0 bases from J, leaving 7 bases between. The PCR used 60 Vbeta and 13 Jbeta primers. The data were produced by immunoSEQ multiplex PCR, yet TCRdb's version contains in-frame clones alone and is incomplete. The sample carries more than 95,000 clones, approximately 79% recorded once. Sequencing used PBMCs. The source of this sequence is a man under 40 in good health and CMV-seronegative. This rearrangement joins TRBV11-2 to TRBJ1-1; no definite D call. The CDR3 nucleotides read TGTGCCAGCAGCCCAAACTTGAACACTGAAGCTTTCTTT. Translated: CASSPNLNTEAFF.